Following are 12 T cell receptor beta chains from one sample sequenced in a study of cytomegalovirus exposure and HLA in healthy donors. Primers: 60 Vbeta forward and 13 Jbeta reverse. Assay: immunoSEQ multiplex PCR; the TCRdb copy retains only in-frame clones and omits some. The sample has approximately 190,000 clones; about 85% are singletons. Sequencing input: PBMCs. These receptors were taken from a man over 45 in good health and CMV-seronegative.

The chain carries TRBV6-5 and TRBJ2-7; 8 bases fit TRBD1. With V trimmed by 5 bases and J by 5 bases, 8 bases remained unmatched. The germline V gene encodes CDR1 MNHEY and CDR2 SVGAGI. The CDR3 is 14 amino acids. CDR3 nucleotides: TGTGCCAGCAGTGGGGGACAGGTTGGGAACGAGCAGTACTTC. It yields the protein CASSGGQVGNEQYF.

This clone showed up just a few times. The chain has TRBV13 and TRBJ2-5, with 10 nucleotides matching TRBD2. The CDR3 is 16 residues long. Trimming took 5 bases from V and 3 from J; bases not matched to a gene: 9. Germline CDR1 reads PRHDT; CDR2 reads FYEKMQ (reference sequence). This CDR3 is CASSPKLAGEKETQYF. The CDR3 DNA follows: TGTGCCAGCAGCCCCAAGCTAGCGGGGGAAAAAGAGACCCAGTACTTC.

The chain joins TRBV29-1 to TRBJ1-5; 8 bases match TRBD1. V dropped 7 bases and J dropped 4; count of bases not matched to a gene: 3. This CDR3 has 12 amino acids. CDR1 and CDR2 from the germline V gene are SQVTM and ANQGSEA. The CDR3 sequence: CSARQGNQPQHF. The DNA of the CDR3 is TGCAGCGCACGACAGGGGAATCAGCCCCAGCATTTT.

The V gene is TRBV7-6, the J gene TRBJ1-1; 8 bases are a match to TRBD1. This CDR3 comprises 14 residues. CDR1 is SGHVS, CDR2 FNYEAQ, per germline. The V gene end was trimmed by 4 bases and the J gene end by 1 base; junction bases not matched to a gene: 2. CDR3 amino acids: CASSSGTGNTEAFF. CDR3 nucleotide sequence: TGTGCCAGCAGCTCTGGGACAGGGAACACTGAAGCTTTCTTT.

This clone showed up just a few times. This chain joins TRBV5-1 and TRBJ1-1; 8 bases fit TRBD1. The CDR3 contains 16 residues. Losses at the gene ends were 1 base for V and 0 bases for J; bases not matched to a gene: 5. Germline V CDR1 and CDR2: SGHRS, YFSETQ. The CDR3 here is CASSLSTGALNTEAFF. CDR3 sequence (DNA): TGCGCCAGCAGCTTGTCGACAGGGGCTTTGAACACTGAAGCTTTCTTT. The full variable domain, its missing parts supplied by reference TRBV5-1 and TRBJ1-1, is KAGVTQTPRYLIKTRGQQVTLSCSPISGHRSVSWYQQTPGQGLQFLFEYFSETQRNKGNFPGRFSGRQFSNSRSEMNVSTLELGDSALYLCASSLSTGALNTEAFFGQGTRLTVV.

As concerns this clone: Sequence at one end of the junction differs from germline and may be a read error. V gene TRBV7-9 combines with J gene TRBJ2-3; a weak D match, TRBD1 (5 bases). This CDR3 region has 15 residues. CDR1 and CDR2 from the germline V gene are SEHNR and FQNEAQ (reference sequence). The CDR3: CSSSLEGQSTDTQYF. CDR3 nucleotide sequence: TGTTCCAGCAGCTTGGAAGGACAAAGCACAGATACGCAGTATTTT.

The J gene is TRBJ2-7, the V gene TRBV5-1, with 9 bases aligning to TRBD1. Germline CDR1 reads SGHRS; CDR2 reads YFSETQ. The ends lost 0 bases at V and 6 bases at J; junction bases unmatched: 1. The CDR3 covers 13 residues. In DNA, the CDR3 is TGCGCCAGCAGCTTGGGGACAGGGGCCGAGCAGTACTTC. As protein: CASSLGTGAEQYF. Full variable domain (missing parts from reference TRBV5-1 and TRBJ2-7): KAGVTQTPRYLIKTRGQQVTLSCSPISGHRSVSWYQQTPGQGLQFLFEYFSETQRNKGNFPGRFSGRQFSNSRSEMNVSTLELGDSALYLCASSLGTGAEQYFGPGTRLTVT.

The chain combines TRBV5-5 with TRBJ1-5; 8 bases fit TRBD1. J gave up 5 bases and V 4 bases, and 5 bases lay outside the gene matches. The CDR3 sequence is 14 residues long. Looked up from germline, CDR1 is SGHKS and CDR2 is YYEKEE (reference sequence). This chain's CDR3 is CASSQGTGDQPQHF. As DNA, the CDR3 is TGTGCCAGCAGCCAAGGGACAGGCGATCAGCCCCAGCATTTT. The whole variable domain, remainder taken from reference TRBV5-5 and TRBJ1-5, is DAGVTQSPTHLIKTRGQQVTLRCSPISGHKSVSWYQQVLGQGPQFIFQYYEKEERGRGNFPDRFSARQFPNYSSELNVNALLLGDSALYLCASSQGTGDQPQHFGDGTRLSIL.

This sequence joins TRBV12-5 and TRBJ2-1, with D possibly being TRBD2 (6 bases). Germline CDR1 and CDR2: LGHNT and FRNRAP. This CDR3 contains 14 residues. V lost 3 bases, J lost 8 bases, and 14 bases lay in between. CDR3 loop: CASGFTAGDYEQFF. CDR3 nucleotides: TGTGCTAGTGGTTTTACCGCCGGGGACTATGAGCAGTTCTTC.

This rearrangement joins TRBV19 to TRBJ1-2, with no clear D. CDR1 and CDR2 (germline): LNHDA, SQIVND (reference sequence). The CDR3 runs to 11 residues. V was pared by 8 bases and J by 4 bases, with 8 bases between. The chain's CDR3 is CASRDTYGYTF. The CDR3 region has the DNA TGTGCCAGTCGAGACACCTATGGCTACACCTTC.

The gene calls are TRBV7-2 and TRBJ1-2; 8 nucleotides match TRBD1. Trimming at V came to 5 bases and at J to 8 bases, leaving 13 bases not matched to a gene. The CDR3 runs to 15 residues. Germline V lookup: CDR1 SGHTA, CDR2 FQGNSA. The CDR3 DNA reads TGTGCCAGCAGCCCCCTAATCGCAGGGGGCTGGGGCTACACCTTC. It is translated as CASSPLIAGGWGYTF.

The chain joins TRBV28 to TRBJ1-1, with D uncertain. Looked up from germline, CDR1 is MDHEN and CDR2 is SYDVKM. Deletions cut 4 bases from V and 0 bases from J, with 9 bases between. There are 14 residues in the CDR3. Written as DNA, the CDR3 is TGTGCCAGCAGTTCGGGTTCGGTGAACACTGAAGCTTTCTTT. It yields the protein CASSSGSVNTEAFF. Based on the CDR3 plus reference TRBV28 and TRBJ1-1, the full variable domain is DVKVTQSSRYLVKRTGEKVFLECVQDMDHENMFWYRQDPGLGLRLIYFSYDVKMKEKGDIPEGYSVSREKKERFSLILESASTNQTSMYLCASSSGSVNTEAFFGQGTRLTVV.